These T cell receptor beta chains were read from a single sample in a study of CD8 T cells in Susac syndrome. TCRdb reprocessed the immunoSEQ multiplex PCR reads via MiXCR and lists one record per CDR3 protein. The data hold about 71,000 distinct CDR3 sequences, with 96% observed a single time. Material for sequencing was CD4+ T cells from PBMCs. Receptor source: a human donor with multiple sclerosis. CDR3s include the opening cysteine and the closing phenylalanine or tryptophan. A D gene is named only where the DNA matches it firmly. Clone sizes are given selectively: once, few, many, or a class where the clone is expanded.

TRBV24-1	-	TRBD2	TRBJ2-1	TGTGCCACCAGTGATCGCCCTGGTGCTAGCGGTAGCTCCTACAATGAGCAGTTCTTC	CATSDRPGASGSSYNEQFF
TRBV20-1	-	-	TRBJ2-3	TGCAGTGCTCCCCGGGCCGCGACAGATACGCAGTATTTT	CSAPRAATDTQYF
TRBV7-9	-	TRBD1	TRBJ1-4	TGTGCCAGCAGCTTCGGACAGGGACCTAATGAAAAACTGTTTTTT	CASSFGQGPNEKLFF
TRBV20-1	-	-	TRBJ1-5	TGCAGTGCTAGAGATGCGGCAAGTAGCAATCAGCCCCAGCATTTT	CSARDAASSNQPQHF
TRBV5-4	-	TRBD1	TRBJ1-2	TGTGCCAGCAGCCAGACAGGGGACTATGGCTACACCTTC	CASSQTGDYGYTF
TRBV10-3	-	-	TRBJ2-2	TGTGCCATCAGTGCTAACGCGAACACCGGGGAGCTGTTTTTT	CAISANANTGELFF
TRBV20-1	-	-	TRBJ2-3	TGCAGTGCTAGTGCAGATACGCAGTATTTT	CSASADTQYF
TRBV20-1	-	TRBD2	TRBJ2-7	TGCAGTGCCGAAAGCGGGGGGCCAAGCACCTACGAGCAGTACTTC	CSAESGGPSTYEQYF
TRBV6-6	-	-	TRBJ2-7	TGTGCCAGCACCACCTCAGACGTCCCCGCCTACGAGCAGTACTTC	CASTTSDVPAYEQYF
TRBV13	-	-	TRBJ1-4	TGTGCCAGCACCCGGGTCGGGGGTCGGGCTAATGAAAAACTGTTTTTT	CASTRVGGRANEKLFF
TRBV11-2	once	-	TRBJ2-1	TGTGCCAGCAGCTTAGTCTCGGGCCGGCAGCAGTTCTTC	CASSLVSGRQQFF
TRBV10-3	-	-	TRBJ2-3	TGTGCCATCAGTGAGTCTTCCCTCACAGATACGCAGTATTTT	CAISESSLTDTQYF
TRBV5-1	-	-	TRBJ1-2	TGCGCCAGCAGCTTGTCCCAGGGAGACTATGGCTACACCTTC	CASSLSQGDYGYTF
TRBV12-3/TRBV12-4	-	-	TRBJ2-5	TGTGCCAGCAGTTTCGGTACTAGCCAAGAGACCCAGTACTTC	CASSFGTSQETQYF
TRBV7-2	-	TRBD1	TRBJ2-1	TGTGCCAGCAGCTTAGACCGACAGGGGACGTTCTTC	CASSLDRQGTFF
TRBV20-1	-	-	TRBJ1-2	TGCAGTGCTAGCCCATTCGGGGTACAGCTCTATGGCTACACCTTC	CSASPFGVQLYGYTF
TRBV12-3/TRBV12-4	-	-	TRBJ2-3	TGTGCCAGCAGTTGGAGGGTGGGGCCCCGCACAGATACGCAGTATTTT	CASSWRVGPRTDTQYF
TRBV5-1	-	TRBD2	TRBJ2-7	TGCGCCAGCAGCTTGGATACTAGCGGGGCCTCCTACGAGCAGTACTTC	CASSLDTSGASYEQYF
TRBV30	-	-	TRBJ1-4	TGTGCCTGGAGAACAGTTGGTGGCGGTGAAAAACTGTTTTTT	CAWRTVGGGEKLFF
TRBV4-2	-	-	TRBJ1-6	TGTGCCAGCTCGGGCCAAAATAATTCACCCCTCCACTTT	CASSGQNNSPLHF
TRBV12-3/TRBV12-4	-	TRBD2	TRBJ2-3	TGTGCCAGCAGTCGTCCGGGACTACCGCCAGATACGCAGTATTTT	CASSRPGLPPDTQYF
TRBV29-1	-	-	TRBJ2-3	TGCAGCGTCGGGGGGGGCACAGGGGCAGATACGCAGTATTTT	CSVGGGTGADTQYF
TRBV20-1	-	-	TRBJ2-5	TGCAGTGCTAATACTGTGGTGGAGACCCAGTACTTC	CSANTVVETQYF
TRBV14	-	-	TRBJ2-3	TGTGCCAGCAGCCAGGAGTACGGGGGTAGCACAGATACGCAGTATTTT	CASSQEYGGSTDTQYF
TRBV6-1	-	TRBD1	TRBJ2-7	TGTGCCAGCAGTGCGTCCGGGACAGCCGCCTACGAGCAGTACTTC	CASSASGTAAYEQYF
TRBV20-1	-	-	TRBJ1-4	TGCAGTGCTAGAGGTCTGGGCAGGGGCTCCTTTAATGAAAAACTGTTTTTT	CSARGLGRGSFNEKLFF
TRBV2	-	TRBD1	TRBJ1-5	TGTGCCAGCACCAGAGACAGGGGTAGCGGGCCCCAGCATTTT	CASTRDRGSGPQHF
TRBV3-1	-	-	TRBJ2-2	TGTGCCAGCAGCCCCCCTCGAAGCGGGGAGCTGTTTTTT	CASSPPRSGELFF
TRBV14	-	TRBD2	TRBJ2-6	TGTGCCAGCAGCCTACCCGGGAGGGGTCCTGGGGCCAACGTCCTGACTTTC	CASSLPGRGPGANVLTF
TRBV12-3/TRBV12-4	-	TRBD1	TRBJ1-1	TGTGCCAGCAGTGGAGAGGACAGGGGTCCCGCCGAAGCTTTCTTT	CASSGEDRGPAEAFF
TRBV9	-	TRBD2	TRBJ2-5	TGTGCCAGCAGCGCCGGGACTAGCGCAGAGACCCAGTACTTC	CASSAGTSAETQYF
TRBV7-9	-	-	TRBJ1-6	TGTGCCAGCAGCTTAACCGGGAACTTGCAGAATTCACCCCTCCACTTT	CASSLTGNLQNSPLHF
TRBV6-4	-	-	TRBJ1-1	TGTGCCAGCAGCCAACAGGGCGGGGCGGCTGAAGCTTTCTTT	CASSQQGGAAEAFF
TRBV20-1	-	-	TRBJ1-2	TGCAGTGCTAGAGCTCCGATCAAGCGACTGCTTAGCTATGGCTACACCTTC	CSARAPIKRLLSYGYTF
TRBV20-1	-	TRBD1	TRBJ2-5	TGCAGTGCTAGAGATGGGACAGGGGCCCCCCAAGAGACCCAGTACTTC	CSARDGTGAPQETQYF
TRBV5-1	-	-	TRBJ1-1	TGCGCCAGCAGCTTGGTGGGGCTGGAGCGGGACACTGAAGCTTTCTTT	CASSLVGLERDTEAFF
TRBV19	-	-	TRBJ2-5	TGTGCCAGCTCAAACCGGCAAGAGACCCAGTACTTC	CASSNRQETQYF
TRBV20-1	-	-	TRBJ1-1	TGCAGTGCTATCCGACCCGGCGGGGACACTGAAGCTTTCTTT	CSAIRPGGDTEAFF
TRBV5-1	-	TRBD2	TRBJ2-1	TGCGCCAGCAGCACGGGACTAGCGGGGGGAATCAGCTCCTACAATGAGCAGTTCTTC	CASSTGLAGGISSYNEQFF
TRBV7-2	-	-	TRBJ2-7	TGTGCCAGCAGCTTAATCAGGGCCAACGAGCAGTACTTC	CASSLIRANEQYF
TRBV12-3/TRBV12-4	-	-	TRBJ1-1	TGTGCCAGCAGTTTAAACGCCTGGGGCGCGACGAACACTGAAGCTTTCTTT	CASSLNAWGATNTEAFF
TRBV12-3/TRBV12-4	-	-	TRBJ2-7	TGTGCCAGCAGAGGGACCCTAGGGGCTTACGAGCAGTACTTC	CASRGTLGAYEQYF
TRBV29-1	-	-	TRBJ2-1	TGCAGCGTTGAAGGGTACAATGAGCAGTTCTTC	CSVEGYNEQFF
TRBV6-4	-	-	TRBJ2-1	TGTGCCAGCAGTGCTCTCGGGTATGAGCAGTTCTTC	CASSALGYEQFF
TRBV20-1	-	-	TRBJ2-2	TGCAGTGCTAGAGACGCGGGGAAGGGTAACACCGGGGAGCTGTTTTTT	CSARDAGKGNTGELFF
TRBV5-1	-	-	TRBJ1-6	TGCGCCAGCAGCACCCGGCGGGGAAATTCACCCCTCCACTTT	CASSTRRGNSPLHF
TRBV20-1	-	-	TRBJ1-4	TGCAGTGCTAGAGATGATAATGAAAAACTGTTTTTT	CSARDDNEKLFF
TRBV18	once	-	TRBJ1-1	TGTGCCAGCTCACCACTGGGCGGGGACATGAACACTGAAGCTTTCTTT	CASSPLGGDMNTEAFF
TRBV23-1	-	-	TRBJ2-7	TGCGCCGGGGGGAGGGTCGGGACAGTGAGCTCCTACGAGCAGTACTTC	CAGGRVGTVSSYEQYF
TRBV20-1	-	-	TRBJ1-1	TGCAGTGTGTTAGGCCGGGACGAAAAAGCTTTCTTT	CSVLGRDEKAFF
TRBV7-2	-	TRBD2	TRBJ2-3	TGTGCCAGCAGCTCGGGACTAGCGACTACAGATACGCAGTATTTT	CASSSGLATTDTQYF
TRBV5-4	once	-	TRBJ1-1	TGTGCCAGCAGCTTGGGGGGGAGGACTGAAGCTTTCTTT	CASSLGGRTEAFF
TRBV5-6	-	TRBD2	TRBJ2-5	TGTGCCAGCACGAAGGGACTAGCGGGGGGAACCCAAGAGACCCAGTACTTC	CASTKGLAGGTQETQYF
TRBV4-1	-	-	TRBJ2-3	TGCGCCAGCAGCCAGACTGGAGCGAGGGCAGATACGCAGTATTTT	CASSQTGARADTQYF
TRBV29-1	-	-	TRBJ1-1	TGCAGCGTTGATGCCAGGGGAGACACTGAAGCTTTCTTT	CSVDARGDTEAFF